Following are 27 T cell receptor beta chains from one sample sequenced in a study of cytomegalovirus exposure and HLA in healthy donors. Generated by immunoSEQ multiplex PCR, the TCRdb table keeps only in-frame clones and is missing some. The sample contains approximately 230,000 clones, approximately 84% of which appear only once. Sequenced input: PBMCs. Every receptor here comes from a man younger than 30 in good health and CMV-seropositive.

The J gene is TRBJ2-7, the V gene TRBV27; 8 bases line up with TRBD1. The CDR3 loop spans 15 amino acids. V gave up 3 bases and J gave up 0 bases; unmatched junction bases: 4. Germline V gives CDR1 MNHEY, CDR2 SMNVEV (reference sequence). CDR3 bases: TGTGCCAGCAGTTTGGGGACAGGCCGCTCCTACGAGCAGTACTTC. This translates into CASSLGTGRSYEQYF.

This sequence joins TRBV7-2 and TRBJ2-3; 12 bases line up with TRBD2. Germline V gives CDR1 SGHTA, CDR2 FQGNSA. With V trimmed by 1 base and J by 3 bases, 2 bases remained unmatched. This CDR3 spans 16 amino acids. CDR3 sequence: CASSLGLAGETDTQYF. CDR3 nucleotides: TGTGCCAGCAGCTTAGGACTAGCGGGAGAAACAGATACGCAGTATTTT.

The V call is TRBV5-4, the J call TRBJ2-7, with D possibly TRBD1 on 6 matching bases. The germline CDR1 and CDR2 sequences are SGHNT and YYREEE (reference sequence). The length of the CDR3 is 15 residues. V was clipped by 6 bases and J by 6 bases, with 22 bases between them. DNA for the CDR3: TGTGCCAGCACCCCAGGAAACAGGGAAGGCGGCGAGCAGTACTTC. Translated: CASTPGNREGGEQYF.

The chain employs TRBV5-6 and TRBJ1-2; D is unclear. The V gene lost 3 bases and the J gene lost 2 bases, with 5 bases spanning the gap. CDR1 SGHDT and CDR2 YYEEEE come from the germline V gene. The CDR3 sequence is 12 residues long. The CDR3 DNA reads as TGTGCCAGCAGCTGGTACAACTATGGCTACACCTTC. It codes for CASSWYNYGYTF.

The V and J genes are TRBV6-6 and TRBJ2-1, with unresolved D. This CDR3 is 12 amino acids long. The V end was cut by 6 bases, the J end by 10 bases, with 13 bases between. Germline V lookup: CDR1 MNHNY, CDR2 SVGAGI (reference sequence). This chain's CDR3 is CASSRLPGEQFF. In DNA form, the CDR3 reads TGTGCCAGCAGCCGACTCCCTGGGGAGCAGTTCTTC.

The chain uses TRBV6-1 and TRBJ2-5; 11 nucleotides agree with TRBD1. This CDR3 contains 14 residues. The junction had 2 bases not matched to a gene; V was cut back by 6 bases and J by 2 bases. Germline values: CDR1 MNHNS, CDR2 SASEGT. CDR3 loop: CASRGDRGQETQYF. CDR3 DNA sequence: TGTGCCAGCAGGGGGGACAGGGGGCAAGAGACCCAGTACTTC.

V gene TRBV18 combines with J gene TRBJ2-5, with TRBD1 matching over 9 bases. V was clipped by 3 bases and J by 5 bases; unmatched bases: 7. CDR1 is KGHSH and CDR2 is LQKENI in the germline V gene. The CDR3 is made up of 15 amino acids. CDR3 DNA sequence: TGTGCCAGCTCACCTCAATCGACAGGGGGGGAGACCCAGTACTTC. It translates to CASSPQSTGGETQYF.

This chain links TRBV6-1 with TRBJ2-3, with TRBD2 as a possible D gene (6 bases). Trimming took off 4 bases at V and 5 bases at J, with 16 bases between the two ends. The germline CDR1 and CDR2 sequences are MNHNS and SASEGT. This CDR3 spans 15 amino acids. Here the CDR3 reads CASSVWLGSRDTQYF. CDR3 coding DNA: TGTGCCAGCAGTGTCTGGCTCGGGAGCCGAGATACGCAGTATTTT.

The chain uses TRBV7-2 and TRBJ1-2; the D gene is possibly TRBD1 (5 bases). Germline-derived CDR1 and CDR2 are SGHTA and FQGNSA. V was pared by 1 base and J by 4 bases, with 7 bases between. The length of the CDR3 is 13 residues. The CDR3 DNA sequence: TGTGCCAGCAGCTTAGGTCAGGGCTATGGCTACACCTTC. This gives the protein CASSLGQGYGYTF.

The chain uses TRBV29-1 and TRBJ2-3; 7 nucleotides match TRBD1. The V and J ends lost 6 bases and 0 bases, in that order; junction bases with no gene match: 9. Germline CDR1 is SQVTM and CDR2 is ANQGSEA. The CDR3 length is 15 residues. CDR3 protein: CSVEGTGDSTDTQYF. Written as DNA, the CDR3 is TGCAGCGTCGAGGGTACAGGGGATAGCACAGATACGCAGTATTTT.

The gene calls are TRBV29-1 and TRBJ2-5; no clear D. Germline CDR1 reads SQVTM; CDR2 reads ANQGSEA. The CDR3 is 12 residues long. The V and J ends lost 7 bases and 2 bases respectively, with 11 bases between them. CDR3 in amino acids: CSARRSQETQYF. CDR3 DNA sequence: TGCAGCGCCCGCCGGTCGCAAGAGACCCAGTACTTC.

The chain couples TRBV27 to TRBJ2-5; 8 bases are a match to TRBD2. CDR3 length: 15 amino acids. Germline V gives CDR1 MNHEY, CDR2 SMNVEV (reference sequence). Unmatched junction bases numbered 7, after V lost 4 bases and J lost 3 bases. CDR3 protein: CASSSGGAGEETQYF. CDR3 coding DNA: TGTGCCAGCAGTTCCGGGGGAGCGGGAGAAGAGACCCAGTACTTC.

This chain joins TRBV6-1 and TRBJ1-2, with D possibly matching TRBD1 (5 bases). The germline V and J ends were trimmed by 8 bases and 6 bases, with 13 bases remaining between them. Germline CDR1 reads MNHNS; CDR2 reads SASEGT. The CDR3 spans 12 residues. CDR3 nucleotide sequence: TGTGCCAGCCTCAGGGTTTTTGATGGCTACACCTTC. Translating gives CASLRVFDGYTF.

V gene TRBV11-3 combines with J gene TRBJ2-6; D remains ambiguous. Germline-derived CDR1 and CDR2 are SGHNT and YENEEA. The CDR3 is 14 amino acids. Trimming cost V 2 bases and J 1 base, with 3 bases left between them. The CDR3 is CASSLSSGANVLTF. The DNA of the CDR3 is TGTGCCAGCAGCTTATCGTCTGGGGCCAACGTCCTGACTTTC.

V gene TRBV19 combines with J gene TRBJ2-1; D unresolved. The CDR3 is made up of 12 amino acids. CDR1 is LNHDA and CDR2 is SQIVND in the germline V gene (reference sequence). The V end was cut by 4 bases, the J end by 9 bases, with 10 bases between. The CDR3 DNA sequence: TGTGCCAGTAGTAGAGGCGGCCTTGAGCAGTTCTTC. Amino acid sequence: CASSRGGLEQFF.

The chain carries TRBV21-1 and TRBJ1-2; the table's D call, TRBD1, has no DNA check behind it. TRBV21-1 is a pseudogene. The CDR3 consists of 14 residues. This CDR3 reads CASSKGHWVKGYTF. The CDR3 DNA follows: TGTGCCAGCAGCAAAGGACACTGGGTAAAGGGCTACACCTTC.

The CDR3: CASSYTKGDEQFF. The CDR3 DNA reads TGTGCCAGCAGTTACACGAAGGGAGATGAGCAGTTCTTC. The rearrangement joins TRBV6-6 to TRBJ2-1, with D possibly being TRBD2 (5 bases). The CDR3 has 13 residues. Deletions cut 2 bases from V and 8 bases from J, with 10 bases between. Germline loops: CDR1 MNHNY, CDR2 SVGAGI (reference sequence).

The chain carries TRBV19 and TRBJ2-7; TRBD2 matches at 14 bases. The CDR3 extends over 16 amino acids. Germline V gives CDR1 LNHDA, CDR2 SQIVND (reference sequence). V lost 4 bases and J lost 6; bases outside the gene matches: 8. Here the CDR3 reads CASSRGLAGAIGEQYF. CDR3 nucleotides: TGTGCCAGTAGTAGGGGACTAGCGGGAGCGATCGGCGAGCAGTACTTC.

The chain couples TRBV5-8 to TRBJ2-1; D not resolved. The CDR3 covers 13 residues. The germline CDR1 and CDR2 sequences are SGHTS and YDEGEE. Trimming took 1 base from V and 5 from J, leaving 7 bases between them. In DNA form, the CDR3 reads TGTGCCAGCAGCTTGCGACTTCACAATGAGCAGTTCTTC. It is translated as CASSLRLHNEQFF.

The chain carries TRBV19 and TRBJ2-5, with D possibly being TRBD1 (5 bases). The CDR3 is 16 amino acids. Trimming cost V 5 bases and J 2 bases, with 18 bases left between them. Germline V gene lookup returns CDR1 LNHDA and CDR2 SQIVND (reference sequence). In DNA, the CDR3 is TGTGCCAGTAGTCCAAGCCCAGGGCTCATACAAGAGACCCAGTACTTC. Translation: CASSPSPGLIQETQYF.

The chain has TRBV11-2 and TRBJ1-1; D unclear. This CDR3 spans 15 amino acids. Germline V CDR1 and CDR2: SGHAT, FQNNGV. V was clipped by 5 bases and J by 4 bases, with 17 bases between them. In DNA form, the CDR3 reads TGTGCCAGCAGCCTCTCCCTCACCCACGGCACTGAAGCTTTCTTT. Its translation is CASSLSLTHGTEAFF.

The chain recombines TRBV19 with TRBJ1-2; no reliable D call. The germline CDR1 and CDR2 sequences are LNHDA and SQIVND (reference sequence). V was shortened by 5 bases and J by 4 bases, with 14 bases between the two germline ends. CDR3 size: 14 residues. Here the CDR3 DNA reads TGTGCCAGTAGTCCAGGAGGACCTCGCTATGGCTACACCTTC. Encoded protein: CASSPGGPRYGYTF.

This rearrangement joins TRBV19 to TRBJ2-7, with 9 bases fitting TRBD1. The V gene end was trimmed by 6 bases and the J gene end by 1 base; junction bases not matched to a gene: 7. CDR1 LNHDA and CDR2 SQIVND come from the germline V gene (reference sequence). The CDR3 runs 15 residues. Here the CDR3 DNA reads TGTGCCAGTAGGAAGCGGGACAGGGTGTCCTACGAGCAGTACTTC. Translation: CASRKRDRVSYEQYF.

The J gene is TRBJ2-5, the V gene TRBV18, with 13 bases matching TRBD2. Germline V gives CDR1 KGHSH, CDR2 LQKENI. The CDR3 has 16 residues. The trim removed 5 bases at V and 4 bases at J, leaving 7 bases unmatched. The CDR3 DNA reads as TGTGCCAGCTCAGTGGGACTAGCGGGGCCGATAGAGACCCAGTACTTC. Its protein product is CASSVGLAGPIETQYF. The whole variable domain, filled in from reference TRBV18 and TRBJ2-5, reads NAGVMQNPRHLVRRRGQEARLRCSPMKGHSHVYWYRQLPEEGLKFMVYLQKENIIDESGMPKERFSAEFPKEGPSILRIQQVVRGDSAAYFCASSVGLAGPIETQYFGPGTRLLVL.

The J gene is TRBJ2-3, the V gene TRBV29-1; D is possibly TRBD1 (6 bases). This CDR3 has 13 residues. Trimming took 4 bases from V and 2 from J, leaving 10 bases between them. Germline CDR1 and CDR2: SQVTM and ANQGSEA. The CDR3 DNA reads as TGCAGCGTTGCAGGGACACTCACAGATACGCAGTATTTT. Its translation is CSVAGTLTDTQYF.

Points on this clone: Other DNA variants within this sample encode the same CDR3. The chain carries TRBV9 and TRBJ2-2, with D possibly matching TRBD2 (6 bases). Germline V gives CDR1 SGDLS, CDR2 YYNGEE. CDR3 length: 14 amino acids. V dropped 0 bases and J dropped 5 bases, with 8 bases sitting between them. CDR3 DNA: TGTGCCAGCAGCGTAGGTGGAGGGACCGGGGAGCTGTTTTTT. This encodes CASSVGGGTGELFF.

This clone has only a few counts. The chain links TRBV5-4 to TRBJ2-1; no definite D call. The V and J ends lost 3 bases and 7 bases respectively, with 11 bases between them. The CDR3 has 13 residues. Germline V gene sequence: CDR1 SGHNT, CDR2 YYREEE (reference sequence). CDR3 nucleotides: TGTGCCAGCAGCTCACCGGACCGGAATGAGCAGTTCTTC. This gives the protein CASSSPDRNEQFF. The full variable domain, completed using reference TRBV5-4 and TRBJ2-1, is ETGVTQSPTHLIKTRGQQVTLRCSSQSGHNTVSWYQQALGQGPQFIFQYYREEENGRGNFPPRFSGLQFPNYSSELNVNALELDDSALYLCASSSPDRNEQFFGPGTRLTVL.